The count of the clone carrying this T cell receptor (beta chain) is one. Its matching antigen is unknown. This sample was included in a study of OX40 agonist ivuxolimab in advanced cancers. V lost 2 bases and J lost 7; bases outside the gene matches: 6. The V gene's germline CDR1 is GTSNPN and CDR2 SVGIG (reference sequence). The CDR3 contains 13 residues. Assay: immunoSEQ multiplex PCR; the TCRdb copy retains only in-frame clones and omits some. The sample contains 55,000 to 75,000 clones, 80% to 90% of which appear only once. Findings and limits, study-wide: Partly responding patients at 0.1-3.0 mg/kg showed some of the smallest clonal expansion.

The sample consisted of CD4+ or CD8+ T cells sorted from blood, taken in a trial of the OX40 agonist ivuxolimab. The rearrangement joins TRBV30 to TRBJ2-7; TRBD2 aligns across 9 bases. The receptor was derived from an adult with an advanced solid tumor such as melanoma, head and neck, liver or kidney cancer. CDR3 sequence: CAWSQGLAGEQYF. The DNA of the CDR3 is TGTGCCTGGAGTCAGGGACTAGCCGGGGAGCAGTACTTC.